The 30 T cell receptor beta chains given below trace back to one sample, sequenced in a study of blood T cell repertoires in COVID-19. Sequencing was performed with immunoSEQ multiplex PCR; in TCRdb, only in-frame clones are kept and a portion is missing. In the table there are hundreds of thousands of clones, 85% to 90% of which are singletons. Sequenced input: peripheral blood. The receptors come from a man aged 55 to 69 who had recovered from COVID-19.

CDR3 loop: CASSILLGGEQFF. In nucleotides, the CDR3 is TGTGCCAGTAGTATACTTTTGGGCGGGGAGCAGTTCTTC. This chain links TRBV19 with TRBJ2-1; a weak D match, TRBD2 (5 bases). V was cut by 2 bases and J by 10 bases, with 12 bases left in between. Germline-derived CDR1 and CDR2 are LNHDA and SQIVND (reference sequence). The CDR3 contains 13 residues.

The chain has TRBV30 and TRBJ1-1, with unresolved D. Germline CDR1 reads GTSNPN; CDR2 reads SVGIG (reference sequence). Trimming stripped 0 bases from V and 4 bases from J, with 9 bases between. The CDR3 runs 13 residues. As DNA, the CDR3 is TGTGCCTGGAGTGTATTAGGGAGCACTGAAGCTTTCTTT. Amino acid sequence: CAWSVLGSTEAFF.

The chain links TRBV6-2 or TRBV6-3 to TRBJ2-5; D might be TRBD1 (5 bases). Trimming cost V 5 bases and J 1 base, with 14 bases left between them. CDR1 MNHEY and CDR2 SVGEGT come from the germline V gene. The CDR3 spans 15 residues. CDR3 in amino acids: CASSTPTVIQETQYF. CDR3 nucleotide sequence: TGTGCCAGCAGTACCCCGACAGTAATCCAAGAGACCCAGTACTTC.

This chain uses TRBV6-7 with TRBJ1-2, with 7 positions matching TRBD1. TRBV6-7 is annotated as an ORF whose role is uncertain. Trimming removed 7 bases from V and 4 bases from J; junction bases left unmatched: 6. The CDR3 contains 13 residues. CDR3 DNA: TGTGCCAGCAAAAACAGGGGCCTCTATGGCTACACCTTC. It yields the protein CASKNRGLYGYTF.

This rearrangement joins TRBV7-9 to TRBJ2-7, with 10 bases fitting TRBD2. The CDR3 totals 15 residues. With 6 bases clipped from V and 7 bases from J, the junction kept 12 bases outside the gene matches. CDR1 is SEHNR, CDR2 FQNEAQ, per germline (reference sequence). The CDR3: CASSQRGGPIREQYF. CDR3 bases: TGTGCCAGCAGTCAGCGGGGGGGCCCGATAAGGGAGCAGTACTTC.

The chain has TRBV5-1 and TRBJ2-3; tentatively, D is TRBD1 (5 bases). Germline-derived CDR1 and CDR2 are SGHRS and YFSETQ. V dropped 2 bases and J dropped 0 bases, with 10 bases sitting between them. This CDR3 contains 15 residues. The DNA of the CDR3 is TGCGCCAGCAGCTTCGGACACATTAGCACAGATACGCAGTATTTT. Encoded protein: CASSFGHISTDTQYF.

V gene TRBV7-2 combines with J gene TRBJ1-5, with a weak D call TRBD1 (5 bases). The germline CDR1 and CDR2 sequences are SGHTA and FQGNSA. The CDR3 is made up of 14 amino acids. The V end was cut by 8 bases, the J end by 7 bases, with 18 bases between. The CDR3 spells CASAPGGGRQPQHF. As DNA, the CDR3 is TGTGCCAGCGCCCCTGGGGGGGGTCGGCAGCCCCAGCATTTT.

V usage is TRBV6-1 and J usage is TRBJ2-4, with TRBD2 matching 7 bases. Germline CDR1 reads MNHNS; CDR2 reads SASEGT. This CDR3 contains 14 residues. Losses at the gene ends were 6 bases for V and 6 bases for J; bases not matched to a gene: 8. The DNA of the CDR3 is TGTGCCAGCAGACCTACGGGAGGCGGAAACATTCAGTACTTC. It specifies CASRPTGGGNIQYF.

The rearrangement uses TRBV27 and TRBJ2-1; 7 positions agree with TRBD2. The CDR3 runs 14 residues. Germline CDR1 reads MNHEY; CDR2 reads SMNVEV (reference sequence). V gave up 9 bases and J gave up 0 bases; unmatched junction bases: 5. CDR3 region: CARLAESSYNEQFF. The CDR3 DNA follows: TGTGCCAGGCTAGCGGAGAGCTCCTACAATGAGCAGTTCTTC.

The CDR3 DNA follows: TGTGCCATCAGCGGGGGGGAGCGGGGAGAAAACATTCAGTACTTC. Amino acids: CAISGGERGENIQYF. The chain is built from TRBV10-3 and TRBJ2-4, with 8 bases matching TRBD2. J was trimmed by 5 bases and V by 6 bases; bases with no gene match: 9. Germline V gene data show CDR1 as ENHRY and CDR2 as SYGVKD. The CDR3 has 15 amino acids.

The chain carries TRBV2 and TRBJ2-2; 7 bases map to TRBD1. This CDR3 is 14 amino acids long. CDR1 and CDR2 (germline): SNHLY, FYNNEI. Unmatched junction bases numbered 7, after V lost 8 bases and J lost 4 bases. The CDR3 nucleotides read TGTGCCAGCCTCCTGGGACAGAGCACCGGGGAGCTGTTTTTT. Translated: CASLLGQSTGELFF.

This clone showed up just once. The chain uses TRBV3-1 (or the pseudogene TRBV3-2) and TRBJ2-7; 11 positions match TRBD2. The CDR3 totals 14 residues. Unmatched junction bases numbered 1, after V lost 3 bases and J lost 3 bases. The germline V gene encodes CDR1 LGHDT and CDR2 YNNKEL (reference sequence). The CDR3 protein is CASSQTSGDYEQYF. CDR3 sequence (DNA): TGTGCCAGCAGCCAGACTAGCGGGGACTACGAGCAGTACTTC.

The chain employs TRBV18 and TRBJ1-2; the D is unclear. With 3 bases removed from V and 1 base from J, the gap between germline ends came to 9 bases. The germline CDR1 and CDR2 sequences are KGHSH and LQKENI. This CDR3 is built from 14 residues. For the CDR3, the DNA is TGTGCCAGCTCACCCTCGCGGGGTAACTATGGCTACACCTTC. This codes for CASSPSRGNYGYTF.

The chain carries TRBV7-2 and TRBJ1-4, with D tentatively TRBD1 (5 bases). V was pared by 6 bases and J by 0 bases, with 11 bases between. Germline values: CDR1 SGHTA, CDR2 FQGNSA. The CDR3 covers 15 residues. The CDR3 coding sequence is TGTGCCAGCAGATCCCCGGGGGCAACTAATGAAAAACTGTTTTTT. Its translation is CASRSPGATNEKLFF.

The chain joins TRBV5-4 to TRBJ2-1, with 9 bases matching TRBD2. The CDR3 covers 15 residues. CDR1 and CDR2 (germline): SGHNT, YYREEE (reference sequence). The J segment lost 4 bases and the V segment lost 2 bases, leaving 4 bases of the junction unmatched. CDR3 loop: CASSLPGLAYNEQFF. CDR3 DNA sequence: TGTGCCAGCAGCTTACCGGGACTAGCATACAATGAGCAGTTCTTC.

J is TRBJ1-1 and V is TRBV7-3; D gene uncertain. The V gene lost 5 bases and the J gene lost 0 bases, with 7 bases spanning the gap. Germline assignment: CDR1 SGHTA and CDR2 FQGTGA. CDR3 length: 13 residues. CDR3 nucleotide sequence: TGTGCCAGCAGCCGCGAGATGAACACTGAAGCTTTCTTT. Protein product: CASSREMNTEAFF. Based on the CDR3 plus reference TRBV7-3 and TRBJ1-1, the full variable domain is GAGVSQTPSNKVTEKGKYVELRCDPISGHTALYWYRQSLGQGPEFLIYFQGTGAADDSGLPNDRFFAVRPEGSVSTLKIQRTERGDSAVYLCASSREMNTEAFFGQGTRLTVV.

The chain combines TRBV11-3 with TRBJ2-5; 7 positions agree with TRBD2. V lost 5 bases to trimming and J lost 4 bases; unmatched junction nucleotides: 13. The CDR3 loop spans 16 amino acids. Looked up from germline, CDR1 is SGHNT and CDR2 is YENEEA. In DNA, the CDR3 is TGTGCCAGCAGCCCGCGTTACGGTGGCGGGAGAGAGACCCAGTACTTC. It yields the protein CASSPRYGGGRETQYF. Looking up the rest from reference TRBV11-3 and TRBJ2-5 gives the full variable domain: EAGVVQSPRYKIIEKKQPVAFWCNPISGHNTLYWYLQNLGQGPELLIRYENEEAVDDSQLPKDRFSAERLKGVDSTLKIQPAELGDSAVYLCASSPRYGGGRETQYFGPGTRLLVL.

The CDR3 is CASSEGHSLNTEAFF. CDR3 nucleotide sequence: TGTGCCAGCAGTGAAGGACACAGCCTGAACACTGAAGCTTTCTTT. This rearrangement joins TRBV2 to TRBJ1-1; D uncertain. The germline V gene has CDR1 SNHLY and CDR2 FYNNEI. Trimming removed 1 base from V and 0 bases from J, with 9 bases in between. This CDR3 spans 15 amino acids. The complete variable domain, with remaining parts taken from reference TRBV2 and TRBJ1-1, reads EPEVTQTPSHQVTQMGQEVILRCVPISNHLYFYWYRQILGQKVEFLVSFYNNEISEKSEIFDDQFSVERPDGSNFTLKIRSTKLEDSAMYFCASSEGHSLNTEAFFGQGTRLTVV.

V usage is TRBV3-1 (or the pseudogene TRBV3-2) and J usage is TRBJ1-4; 10 bases match TRBD1. CDR1 is LGHDT, CDR2 YNNKEL, per germline (reference sequence). V lost 2 bases, J lost 7 bases, and 1 base stayed unmatched. This CDR3 region has 14 residues. The CDR3 sequence is CASSQRTGGEKLFF. The CDR3 coding sequence is TGTGCCAGCAGCCAAAGGACAGGGGGTGAAAAACTGTTTTTT.

The genes are TRBV4-1 and TRBJ2-1; D uncertain. This CDR3 is 16 amino acids long. Germline CDR1 MGHRA, CDR2 YSYEKL. Trimming took 0 bases from V and 11 from J, leaving 20 bases between them. In DNA, the CDR3 is TGCGCCAGCAGCCAAGAATCGGCTAGATATCCCCGTAAGCAGTTCTTC. Protein: CASSQESARYPRKQFF.

This chain links TRBV5-1 with TRBJ1-1; unclear D gene. V was shortened by 3 bases and J by 1 base, with 13 bases between the two germline ends. Germline lookup yields CDR1 SGHRS and CDR2 YFSETQ. The CDR3 is 15 residues long. In DNA form, the CDR3 reads TGCGCCAGCAGCTCGACGGTATCAGGGAACACTGAAGCTTTCTTT. Translating gives CASSSTVSGNTEAFF.

The gene calls are TRBV7-8 and TRBJ1-1; possible D gene TRBD1, 6 bases. The CDR3 loop spans 17 amino acids. CDR1 is SGHVS and CDR2 is FQNEAQ in the germline V gene. Trimming removed 7 bases at V and 1 base at J, with 22 bases between. Written as DNA, the CDR3 is TGTGCCAGCACCGGGTGGGGGGGCCCTATCGGGAACACTGAAGCTTTCTTT. This translates into CASTGWGGPIGNTEAFF.

The chain links TRBV7-3 to TRBJ2-5, with 10 bases lining up with TRBD1. CDR1 is SGHTA, CDR2 FQGTGA, per germline. J was trimmed by 4 bases and V by 6 bases; bases with no gene match: 5. The CDR3 is 14 amino acids. CDR3 in DNA: TGTGCCAGCAGTTTAGACAGGGGGCTAGAGACCCAGTACTTC. Protein product: CASSLDRGLETQYF.

The chain recombines TRBV30 with TRBJ1-1; unclear D gene. Per germline, CDR1 GTSNPN and CDR2 SVGIG (reference sequence). There are 11 residues in the CDR3. The V gene lost 0 bases and the J gene lost 6 bases, with 5 bases spanning the gap. CDR3 coding DNA: TGTGCCTGGAGTGTGGGAGCTGAAGCTTTCTTT. It translates to CAWSVGAEAFF.

V is TRBV6-2 or TRBV6-3 and J is TRBJ2-4, with a possible D match to TRBD1 (5 bases). This CDR3 contains 12 residues. In germline, CDR1 is MNHEY, CDR2 SVGEGT. V was shortened by 6 bases and J by 12 bases, with 15 bases between the two germline ends. The DNA of the CDR3 is TGTGCCAGCAGCCTCTTTGGGGCTTATCAGTACTTC. The encoded protein is CASSLFGAYQYF.

This clone was observed a single time. This chain links TRBV4-2 with TRBJ2-7; D might be TRBD2 (6 bases). The CDR3 runs 14 residues. V shed 4 bases and J shed 2 bases, with 12 bases lying between them. The germline V gene has CDR1 LGHNA and CDR2 YNFKEQ. For the CDR3, the DNA is TGTGCCAGCAGCCCTGGGGGGAGTGCCTACGAGCAGTACTTC. Its protein is CASSPGGSAYEQYF.

The chain carries TRBV2 and TRBJ1-4, with D possibly being TRBD1 (5 bases). CDR3 length: 14 residues. Trimming left V 11 bases short and J 5 bases short, with 18 bases between. Germline V gives CDR1 SNHLY, CDR2 FYNNEI. This CDR3 is CAGGGGFGNEKLFF. The CDR3, as DNA: TGTGCCGGTGGCGGGGGATTCGGAAATGAAAAACTGTTTTTT.

This chain links TRBV9 with TRBJ1-2; D is ambiguous. V was pared by 4 bases and J by 2 bases, with 12 bases between. In germline, CDR1 is SGDLS, CDR2 YYNGEE. CDR3 length: 14 amino acids. The CDR3 DNA sequence: TGTGCCAGCAGCCCTGCGCGAGCAAACTATGGCTACACCTTC. Translated, it gives CASSPARANYGYTF.

The chain links TRBV7-2 to TRBJ1-1; a weak D match, TRBD1 (6 bases). The germline V and J ends were trimmed by 8 bases and 6 bases, with 16 bases remaining between them. Germline values: CDR1 SGHTA, CDR2 FQGNSA. The CDR3 covers 13 residues. The CDR3 DNA reads TGTGCCAGCGGGGCCCCGGGACAATCTGAAGCTTTCTTT. This gives the protein CASGAPGQSEAFF.

The chain links TRBV4-3 to TRBJ1-1, with a possible D match to TRBD1 (5 bases). Germline lookup yields CDR1 LGHNA and CDR2 YSLEER. The CDR3 contains 15 residues. V lost 0 bases, J lost 4 bases, and 12 bases lay in between. CDR3 sequence: CASSQEAGGFTEAFF. The CDR3 nucleotides read TGCGCCAGCAGCCAAGAGGCGGGGGGGTTCACTGAAGCTTTCTTT.